The clone carrying this TCR beta chain was observed a few times. What it binds is unknown. Time point: healthy volunteer bleed at 6 weeks. RNA extraction used unfractionated whole blood as the source of total RNA. Unique molecular identifiers were attached to individual cDNA molecules within the library. TCRdb reprocessed the RACE reads via MiXCR and lists one record per CDR3 protein. The data contain 65,000 to 80,000 distinct CDR3 sequences, roughly 8.6% of them singletons. V lost 4 bases, J lost 3 bases, and 3 bases stayed unmatched. CDR3 length: 15 amino acids. The germline V gene encodes CDR1 ENHRY and CDR2 SYGVKD. The data derive from a study of human T cells and chemical hapten exposure. Findings of the study overall: TCRs above 1 in 1000 frequency did not change with DPC sensitization.

This clonotype originated in a male donor in good health. Some clones in this sample may be carry-over from other donors' samples. The chain employs TRBV10-3 and TRBJ1-3; TRBD1 matches at 10 bases. The sequencing sample was made of whole blood. The CDR3 reads CAISAGTGVGNTIYF. CDR3 coding DNA: TGTGCCATCAGTGCGGGGACAGGGGTTGGAAACACCATATATTTT.